This T cell receptor (beta chain) appears in the sequencing data of a study of T-cell reconstitution after alpha-beta-depleted transplantation in children. The TCRbeta library was prepared with unique molecular identifiers. TCRdb re-called the PCR reads with MiXCR, one entry per CDR3 protein. The repertoire holds about a million distinct CDR3 sequences, around 30% seen once, with over 25% in the top ten. CDR3 size: 15 residues. The trim removed 1 base at V and 7 bases at J, leaving 9 bases unmatched. This clonotype appeared many times. The sequence derives from a boy under two years old who had a stem cell transplant for SCID, so the T cells may come from the graft donor. Sample: PBMCs, mostly from graft donor cells, taken 360 days after TCRalphabeta/CD19-depleted stem cell transplant. V gene TRBV12-3 or TRBV12-4 combines with J gene TRBJ1-2; 7 nucleotides align to TRBD1. CDR3 DNA: TGTGCCAGCAGTTTAGGGTGGACAGGATCGCGTGGCTACACCTTC. Translation: CASSLGWTGSRGYTF.